This entry is about one T cell receptor (beta chain). Its antigen is not identified. Between the trimmed V and J ends, which lost 6 bases and 2 bases, there was a span of 13 bases. CDR1 is MGHRA, CDR2 YSYEKL, per germline. The CDR3 totals 14 residues. PCR employed 60 Vbeta and 13 Jbeta primers. The repertoire was sequenced with immunoSEQ multiplex PCR; TCRdb's copy has only in-frame clones and lacks some. The sample has about 120,000 clones, approximately 81% seen once. The data were obtained in a study of cytomegalovirus exposure and HLA in healthy donors. Looking at the study overall: Ancestry clustering placed about four fifths of under 450 genotyped donors in the Caucasian-associated cluster.

Study conclusions and caveats: In terms of immune exposure information, only CMV serostatus was available.

The source of this sequence is a woman between 18 and 30 years old in good health and CMV-seropositive. Material for sequencing was PBMCs. The rearrangement joins TRBV4-1 to TRBJ2-5; perhaps TRBD1 as D (5 bases). This chain's CDR3 is CASSPTGIQETQYF. The CDR3 region has the DNA TGCGCCAGCAGTCCAACAGGTATTCAAGAGACCCAGTACTTC.